The clone carrying this T cell receptor beta chain occurred many times. Its antigen is unidentified. A much larger clone lies one base from this, so it may be a read error. This entry belongs to a study of T cells in Graves' hyperthyroidism and ophthalmopathy. Study-wide results and caveats: Most expanded thyroid clonotypes above 0.001 recurred in blood.

TCR beta CDR3 regions were amplified from RNA. First-round RT-PCR targeting the TCR CDR3 was performed with the HTBI primer set. From the multiplex PCR reads, TCRdb called clonotypes with MiXCR, one entry per CDR3 protein. The table records 500,000 to 650,000 distinct CDR3 sequences, 14% of them present only once. Per germline, CDR1 SEHNR and CDR2 FQNEAQ (reference sequence). This CDR3 is 15 amino acids long. V lost 3 bases and J lost 0; bases outside the gene matches: 1. About 10 ml fresh peripheral blood yielded the PBMCs. The genes are TRBV7-9 and TRBJ2-3, with 9 bases aligning to TRBD2. This TCR was sampled from a woman aged 40 to 50 with Graves' hyperthyroidism. Sequences were obtained from blood. Here the CDR3 reads CASSFGLASTDTQYF. The CDR3 DNA reads as TGTGCCAGCAGCTTTGGACTAGCGAGCACAGATACGCAGTATTTT.